This TCR beta chain was identified in a study of shared T cell receptors in the human thymus. Sequencing used immunoSEQ multiplex PCR; TCRdb keeps in-frame clones, though not all of them. The data show about 610,000 clones, approximately 88% seen once. This CDR3 spans 14 amino acids. Germline assignment: CDR1 SGDLS and CDR2 YYNGEE. Trimming cost V 0 bases and J 8 bases, with 11 bases left between them. These data were likewise used in another study, on human thymus T cells. That source reports: Resections from corrective heart surgery supplied the thymus tissue. The authors found apparently biased V and J gene usage in thymic and blood repertoires. Unrelated people showed highly overlapping thymic repertoires, related research reported.

The chain couples TRBV9 to TRBJ2-2, with D uncertain. What was sequenced was thymocytes. This sequence was found in a boy in the first two years of life with a congenital heart defect. CDR3 sequence reads: CASSVGESRGELFF. In DNA, the CDR3 is TGTGCCAGCAGCGTAGGCGAGAGCCGGGGGGAGCTGTTTTTT.